The 10 T cell receptor beta chains presented below share a single source sample, sequenced in a study of blood T cell repertoires in COVID-19. Data came from immunoSEQ multiplex PCR; TCRdb stores just in-frame clones and leaves some out. The repertoire holds about 78,000 clones, about 93% seen once, with around 0.8% in the top ten. Sequenced sample: peripheral blood. These receptors were taken from a woman at least 80 years old with acute or convalescent COVID-19.

The chain combines TRBV2 with TRBJ1-2, with a possible D match to TRBD1 (5 bases). The germline V gene has CDR1 SNHLY and CDR2 FYNNEI. Trimming stripped 7 bases from V and 3 bases from J, with 18 bases between. This CDR3 has 15 amino acids. The CDR3, as DNA: TGTGCCAGCACCCCATACAATAGGGACTACTATGGCTACACCTTC. This encodes CASTPYNRDYYGYTF. Looking up the rest from reference TRBV2 and TRBJ1-2 gives the full variable domain: EPEVTQTPSHQVTQMGQEVILRCVPISNHLYFYWYRQILGQKVEFLVSFYNNEISEKSEIFDDQFSVERPDGSNFTLKIRSTKLEDSAMYFCASTPYNRDYYGYTFGSGTRLTVV.

The chain links TRBV27 to TRBJ2-6; D is uncertain. Germline V gene sequence: CDR1 MNHEY, CDR2 SMNVEV (reference sequence). The CDR3 length is 18 residues. Trimming removed 7 bases from V and 4 bases from J, with 23 bases in between. CDR3 amino acids: CASTRTGSYSLGANVLTF. The CDR3 region has the DNA TGTGCCAGCACACGAACCGGGTCCTATTCTCTCGGGGCCAACGTCCTGACTTTC.

J is TRBJ2-7 and V is TRBV6-5; 8 bases align to TRBD2. From germline, CDR1 is MNHEY and CDR2 SVGAGI. V lost 4 bases and J lost 5; bases outside the gene matches: 7. This CDR3 region has 14 residues. CDR3 nucleotide sequence: TGTGCCAGCAGTTGGAGCGGGAGTCGGGACGAGCAGTACTTC. It encodes CASSWSGSRDEQYF.

This clone was seen only once. The chain joins TRBV19 to TRBJ2-7; D gene ambiguous. Per the germline V gene, CDR1 is LNHDA and CDR2 is SQIVND (reference sequence). The V and J ends lost 2 bases and 12 bases respectively, with 14 bases between them. There are 12 residues in the CDR3. CDR3 sequence reads: CASSISGRNLYF. The CDR3 DNA reads as TGTGCCAGTAGTATATCAGGCAGAAACTTGTACTTC.

The rearrangement uses TRBV28 and TRBJ1-4; D remains ambiguous. V was cut by 4 bases and J by 7 bases, with 13 bases left in between. The CDR3 runs to 14 residues. Germline V gene data show CDR1 as MDHEN and CDR2 as SYDVKM. Here the CDR3 reads CASSYGAGGEKLFF. CDR3 nucleotides: TGTGCCAGCAGTTACGGTGCTGGCGGTGAAAAACTGTTTTTT.

The V and J genes are TRBV6-5 and TRBJ1-5, with TRBD1 matching 7 bases. The J segment lost 4 bases and the V segment lost 7 bases, leaving 10 bases of the junction unmatched. This CDR3 is 15 amino acids long. Looked up from germline, CDR1 is MNHEY and CDR2 is SVGAGI. The CDR3 region has the DNA TGTGCCAGCACGGCTCCAGGGGGGCGTAATCAGCCCCAGCATTTT. As protein: CASTAPGGRNQPQHF.

The chain joins TRBV5-4 to TRBJ2-7, with 12 bases lining up with TRBD1. CDR3 length: 16 residues. After removal of 3 bases from V and 2 bases from J, the junction contained 6 bases not matched to a gene. Germline CDR1 SGHNT, CDR2 YYREEE (reference sequence). This CDR3 reads CASSWGQGAFAYEQYF. The CDR3 nucleotides read TGTGCCAGCAGCTGGGGACAGGGGGCTTTCGCCTACGAGCAGTACTTC.

The CDR3 DNA is TGTGCCAGCAGCCAGGCTCTGAGGTCTAACTATGGCTACACCTTC. It translates to CASSQALRSNYGYTF. The rearrangement links TRBV3-1 (or the pseudogene TRBV3-2) to TRBJ1-2, with no clear D. Germline loops: CDR1 LGHDT, CDR2 YNNKEL (reference sequence). The CDR3 length is 15 residues. The ends were cut back, 3 bases at V and 0 bases at J, with 11 bases in the middle.

V gene TRBV6-2 or TRBV6-3 combines with J gene TRBJ2-3; 9 bases fit TRBD1. The V gene end was trimmed by 1 base and the J gene end by 5 bases; junction bases not matched to a gene: 4. The CDR3 runs 15 residues. Germline values: CDR1 MNHEY, CDR2 SVGEGT. This CDR3 reads CASSYFGQGLDTQYF. The CDR3 DNA follows: TGTGCCAGCAGTTACTTCGGACAGGGGTTAGATACGCAGTATTTT.

The rearrangement links TRBV18 to TRBJ2-1; the match to TRBD2 covers 9 bases. The V and J ends lost 7 bases and 8 bases, in that order; junction bases with no gene match: 12. The CDR3 loop spans 15 amino acids. CDR1 KGHSH and CDR2 LQKENI come from the germline V gene. CDR3 coding DNA: TGTGCCAGCTTTCCGGGACTAGCTCTCGTCTATGAGCAGTTCTTC. Translating it yields CASFPGLALVYEQFF.